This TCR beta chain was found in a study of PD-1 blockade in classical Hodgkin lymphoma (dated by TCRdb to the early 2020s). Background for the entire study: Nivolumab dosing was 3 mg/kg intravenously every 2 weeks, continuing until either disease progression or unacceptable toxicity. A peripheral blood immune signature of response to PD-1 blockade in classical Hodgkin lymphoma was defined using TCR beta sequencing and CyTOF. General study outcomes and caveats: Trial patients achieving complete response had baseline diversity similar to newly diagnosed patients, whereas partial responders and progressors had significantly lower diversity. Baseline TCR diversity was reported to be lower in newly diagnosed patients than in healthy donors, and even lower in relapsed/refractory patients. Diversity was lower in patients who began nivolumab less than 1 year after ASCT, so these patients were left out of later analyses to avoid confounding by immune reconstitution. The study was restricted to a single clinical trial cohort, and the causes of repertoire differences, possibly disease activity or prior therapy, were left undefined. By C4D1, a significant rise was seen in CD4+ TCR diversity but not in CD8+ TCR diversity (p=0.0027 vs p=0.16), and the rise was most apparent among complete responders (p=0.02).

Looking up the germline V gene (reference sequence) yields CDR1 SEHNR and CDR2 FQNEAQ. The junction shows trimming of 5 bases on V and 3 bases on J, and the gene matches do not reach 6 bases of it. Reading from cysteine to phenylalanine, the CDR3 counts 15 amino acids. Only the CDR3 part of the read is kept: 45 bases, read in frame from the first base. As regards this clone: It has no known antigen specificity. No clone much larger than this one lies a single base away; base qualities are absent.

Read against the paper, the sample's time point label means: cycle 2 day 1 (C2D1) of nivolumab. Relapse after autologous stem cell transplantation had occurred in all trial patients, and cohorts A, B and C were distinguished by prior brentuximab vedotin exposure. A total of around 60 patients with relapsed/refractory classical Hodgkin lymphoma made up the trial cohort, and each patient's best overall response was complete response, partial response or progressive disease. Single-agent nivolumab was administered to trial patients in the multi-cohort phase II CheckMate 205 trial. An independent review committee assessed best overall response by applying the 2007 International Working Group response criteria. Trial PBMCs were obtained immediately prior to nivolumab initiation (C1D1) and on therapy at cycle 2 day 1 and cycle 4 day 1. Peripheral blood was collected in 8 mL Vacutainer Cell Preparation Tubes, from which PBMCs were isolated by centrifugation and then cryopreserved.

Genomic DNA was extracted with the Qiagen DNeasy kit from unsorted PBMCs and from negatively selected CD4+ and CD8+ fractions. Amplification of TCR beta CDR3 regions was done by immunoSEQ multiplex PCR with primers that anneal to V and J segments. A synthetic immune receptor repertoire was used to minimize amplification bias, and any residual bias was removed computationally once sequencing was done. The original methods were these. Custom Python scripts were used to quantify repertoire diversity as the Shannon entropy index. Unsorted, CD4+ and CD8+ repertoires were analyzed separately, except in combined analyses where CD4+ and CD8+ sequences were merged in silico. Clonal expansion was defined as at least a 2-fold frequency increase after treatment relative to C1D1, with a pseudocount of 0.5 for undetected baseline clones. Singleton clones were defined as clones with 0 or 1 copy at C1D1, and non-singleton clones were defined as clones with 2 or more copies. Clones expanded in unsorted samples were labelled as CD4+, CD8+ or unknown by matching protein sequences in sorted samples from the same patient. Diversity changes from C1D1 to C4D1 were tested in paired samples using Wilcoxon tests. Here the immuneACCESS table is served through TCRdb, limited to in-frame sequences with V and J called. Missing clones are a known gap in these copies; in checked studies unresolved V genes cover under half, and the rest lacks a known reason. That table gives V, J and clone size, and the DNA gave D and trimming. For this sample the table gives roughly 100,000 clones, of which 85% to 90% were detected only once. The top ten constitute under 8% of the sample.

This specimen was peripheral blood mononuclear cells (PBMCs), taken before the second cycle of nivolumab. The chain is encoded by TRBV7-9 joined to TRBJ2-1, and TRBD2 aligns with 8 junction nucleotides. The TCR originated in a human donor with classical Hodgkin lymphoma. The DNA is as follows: TGTGCCAGCAGCCCGGGGGGGTTCCTCTACAATGAGCAGTTCTTC. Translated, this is CASSPGGFLYNEQFF.